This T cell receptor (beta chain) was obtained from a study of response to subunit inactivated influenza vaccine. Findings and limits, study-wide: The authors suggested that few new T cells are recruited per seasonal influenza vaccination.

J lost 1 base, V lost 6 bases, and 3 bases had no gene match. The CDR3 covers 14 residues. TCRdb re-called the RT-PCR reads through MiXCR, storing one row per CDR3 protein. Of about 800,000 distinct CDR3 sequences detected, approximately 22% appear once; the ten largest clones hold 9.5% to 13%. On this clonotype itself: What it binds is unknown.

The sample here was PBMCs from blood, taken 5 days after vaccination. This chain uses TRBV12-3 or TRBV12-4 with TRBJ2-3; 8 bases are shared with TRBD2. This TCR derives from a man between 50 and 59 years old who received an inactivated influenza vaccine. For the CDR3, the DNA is TGTGCCAGCAGCCAGACTAGCGGCACAGATACGCAGTATTTT. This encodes CASSQTSGTDTQYF.